Listed below are T cell receptor beta chains from one sample, sequenced in a study of CD8+ T cells in alopecia areata. The repertoire was sequenced with immunoSEQ multiplex PCR; TCRdb's copy has only in-frame clones and lacks some. This sample has 140,000 to 150,000 clones, with nearly 55% found just once. The material sequenced was CD8+ T cells sorted from blood, taken at week 4, from a patient treated with tofacitinib. The source of these receptors is a human donor with alopecia areata. CDR3s include the opening cysteine and the closing phenylalanine or tryptophan. The size field is filled for only some rows; it gives once, few, many or a size class.

V gene: TRBV9; clone size: -; CDR3 protein: CASSNSWNEQYF
V gene: TRBV14; clone size: few; CDR3 protein: CASSPAALSYNEQFF
V gene: TRBV9; clone size: -; CDR3 protein: CASSPRDVRTPTDTQYF
V gene: TRBV4-1; clone size: -; CDR3 protein: CASSQTDSSYNEQFF
V gene: TRBV6-1; clone size: -; CDR3 protein: CASTLIGEGEQYF
V gene: TRBV27; clone size: -; CDR3 protein: CASSYGRGYNEQFF
V gene: TRBV7-6; clone size: few; CDR3 protein: CASSLSPETQYF
V gene: TRBV5-6; clone size: -; CDR3 protein: CASSLTGPDGYTF
V gene: TRBV27; clone size: -; CDR3 protein: CASSWTGYPYEQYF
V gene: TRBV15; clone size: -; CDR3 protein: CATSSPDSYNSPLHF
V gene: TRBV30; clone size: -; CDR3 protein: CAVGQNTEAFF
V gene: TRBV13; clone size: -; CDR3 protein: CASSFSGGGPTDTQYF
V gene: TRBV27; clone size: -; CDR3 protein: CASSFGGPSYNEQFF
V gene: TRBV11-2; clone size: -; CDR3 protein: CASSSARGQGEQYF
V gene: TRBV5-1; clone size: -; CDR3 protein: CASQGQNQETQYF
V gene: TRBV27; clone size: many; CDR3 protein: CASSLIVPPYEQYF
V gene: TRBV13; clone size: -; CDR3 protein: CASSPSGQGPYEQYF
V gene: TRBV29-1; clone size: few; CDR3 protein: CSVERSRDYGYTF
V gene: TRBV11-2; clone size: -; CDR3 protein: CASSLWISGANVLTF
V gene: TRBV29-1; clone size: -; CDR3 protein: CSVDFGSYEQYF
V gene: TRBV25-1; clone size: -; CDR3 protein: CASMRGMNTEAFF
V gene: TRBV30; clone size: -; CDR3 protein: CAWTMGQNMFF
V gene: TRBV12-5; clone size: -; CDR3 protein: CASGLPRMNTEAFF
V gene: TRBV4-1; clone size: -; CDR3 protein: CASSQGDRNTEAFF
V gene: TRBV27; clone size: -; CDR3 protein: CASSLGGRQPQHF
V gene: TRBV29-1; clone size: -; CDR3 protein: CSVHPTGGYEQYF
V gene: TRBV29-1; clone size: -; CDR3 protein: CSGLASLGDRYGYTF
V gene: TRBV5-8; clone size: few; CDR3 protein: CASPGQGPVGQYF
V gene: TRBV4-3; clone size: -; CDR3 protein: CASSQEMAGAESSYGYTF
V gene: TRBV11-2; clone size: once; CDR3 protein: CASSLGGSGYTF
V gene: TRBV13; clone size: -; CDR3 protein: CASSTTETGNTIYF
V gene: TRBV29-1; clone size: many; CDR3 protein: CSLGTGGSEAFF
V gene: TRBV30; clone size: few; CDR3 protein: CAWSEGGQPQHF
V gene: TRBV29-1; clone size: -; CDR3 protein: CSVSGGSGPDTQYF
V gene: TRBV2; clone size: few; CDR3 protein: CASSATRTGELFF
V gene: TRBV25-1; clone size: -; CDR3 protein: CASRSGTEAFF
V gene: TRBV6-5; clone size: -; CDR3 protein: CASRDIRDTGELFF
V gene: TRBV18; clone size: few; CDR3 protein: CASSPIGTQSYEQYF
V gene: TRBV7-9; clone size: -; CDR3 protein: CASSDHGTDYNYGYTF
V gene: TRBV6-5; clone size: few; CDR3 protein: CASSYSAGQGETQYF
V gene: TRBV29-1; clone size: few; CDR3 protein: CSVEEEDRNDYGYTF
V gene: TRBV14; clone size: -; CDR3 protein: CASRISSGLTEAFF
V gene: TRBV5-1; clone size: -; CDR3 protein: CASSYGEGLPYGYTF
V gene: TRBV9; clone size: many; CDR3 protein: CASSAGLNTEAFF
V gene: TRBV30; clone size: -; CDR3 protein: CAWKDRSHTDTQYF
V gene: TRBV7-2; clone size: -; CDR3 protein: CASSLGSGANVLTF
V gene: TRBV25-1; clone size: -; CDR3 protein: CASSADAETQYF
V gene: TRBV5-1; clone size: few; CDR3 protein: CASGRSNTEAFF
V gene: TRBV11-2; clone size: many; CDR3 protein: CASSFSLGQGGYEQYF
V gene: TRBV7-9; clone size: -; CDR3 protein: CASKPVINPDREAFF
V gene: TRBV13; clone size: -; CDR3 protein: CASTSGGQGNTEAFF
V gene: TRBV5-1; clone size: few; CDR3 protein: CASSLDGQTTDTQYF
V gene: TRBV5-6; clone size: once; CDR3 protein: CASSPGDHYEQYF